This TCR beta chain was retrieved from a study of blood T cell repertoires in COVID-19 (TCRdb year 2020). For the wider study: Samples from collaborators originated in the United States, Italy and Spain and spanned both the acute and convalescent phases of COVID-19. The prospective study material was composed of cDNA or gDNA derived from T cells, B-cell-depleted T cells, or PBMCs. Deeply sampled blood TCRbeta repertoires from subjects exposed to, actively infected with, or recovered from COVID-19 were included in the dataset. The repertoires were made available in a free public database intended to serve as a resource for research on the immune response to SARS-CoV-2. The samples were drawn from the first 160 participants of the ongoing ImmuneRACE study and from some 1,300 subjects provided by 6 global collaborators. Nearly every sample came with metadata listing a de-identified subject ID, COVID-19 status, age in years and sex. HLA class I and class II types, where available, came from metadata supplied by the sample provider rather than from assay-based typing.

From cysteine to phenylalanine, the CDR3 is 12 amino acids long. Here the CDR3 DNA is all that survives: 36 bases in frame from base 1. V sheds 1 base and J sheds 4 bases, leaving 6 bases between their ends. CDR1 and CDR2, per the germline V gene, are SGHRS and YFSETQ. Worth noting for this clone: What antigen it recognizes has not been identified. No base-level quality is on record; no much larger clone is a single base apart. Other DNA sequences within the sample encode an identical CDR3.

TCRbeta CDR3 regions were amplified from genomic DNA using the immunoSEQ Assay, a bias-controlled multiplex PCR. On the study's bioinformatics: The number of nucleated cells in each sample was estimated by amplification of reference gene primers within the assay. To quantify the absolute abundance of each unique TCRbeta CDR3 rearrangement, sequence reads were collapsed and filtered. For each sample, productive Simpson clonality was calculated as the square root of Simpson's diversity index over productive rearrangements. Sourced from immuneACCESS, this table was stored by TCRdb with only in-frame sequences that have V and J called. A share of the clones is absent; for the studies checked, an unresolved V gene accounts for under half, and the remainder has no known explanation. Clonal size and the V and J genes are those of that table, whereas D and trimming came from the DNA. A total of hundreds of thousands of clones appear in this sample, about 89% of them only once. The ten top clones hold approximately 1.6% of the sample.

General study outcomes and caveats: The amount of clinical and demographic metadata varied by source and participant and was provided uncurated.

A second Seattle source provided samples from volunteer blood donors who had recovered from COVID-19. The collaborating institutions used their own protocols to collect whole blood in K2EDTA tubes. For TCRbeta analysis, collaborator samples were shipped as frozen whole blood, as isolated PBMCs, or as DNA extracted from either sample type. This receptor was taken from a woman in her 40s who had recovered from COVID-19. The chain couples TRBV5-1 to TRBJ2-7; tentative D gene TRBD1, with 5 bases matching. Sequencing was done on a sample of peripheral blood. The bases read TGCGCCAGCAGCTTGCAGGGATACGAGCAGTACTTC. It codes for CASSLQGYEQYF.